This T cell receptor beta chain is drawn from a study of OX40 agonist ivuxolimab in advanced cancers. Across the study: Given to patients was ivuxolimab, an agonistic anti-OX40 (CD134) antibody.

Profiled with immunoSEQ multiplex PCR; TCRdb holds only in-frame clones, not every one. This sample has about 15,000 clones, with roughly nine tenths found just once. Details on this clone: As yet, its antigen is unknown.

Study observations and caveats: The mean number of expanded clones was higher in CD8+ T cells than in CD4+.

This CDR3 has 13 residues. Trimming cost V 6 bases and J 7 bases, with 14 bases left between them. Germline CDR1 reads SEHNR; CDR2 reads FQNEAQ (reference sequence). V and J are TRBV7-9 and TRBJ2-3; D gene uncertain. The sample in question was CD4+ or CD8+ T cells sorted from blood, obtained in a trial of the OX40 agonist ivuxolimab. This clonotype was obtained from an adult with an advanced solid tumor such as melanoma, head and neck, liver or kidney cancer. The CDR3 nucleotides read TGTGCCAGCAGGATAGGCGGACCGAATACGCAGTATTTT. Translating it yields CASRIGGPNTQYF.